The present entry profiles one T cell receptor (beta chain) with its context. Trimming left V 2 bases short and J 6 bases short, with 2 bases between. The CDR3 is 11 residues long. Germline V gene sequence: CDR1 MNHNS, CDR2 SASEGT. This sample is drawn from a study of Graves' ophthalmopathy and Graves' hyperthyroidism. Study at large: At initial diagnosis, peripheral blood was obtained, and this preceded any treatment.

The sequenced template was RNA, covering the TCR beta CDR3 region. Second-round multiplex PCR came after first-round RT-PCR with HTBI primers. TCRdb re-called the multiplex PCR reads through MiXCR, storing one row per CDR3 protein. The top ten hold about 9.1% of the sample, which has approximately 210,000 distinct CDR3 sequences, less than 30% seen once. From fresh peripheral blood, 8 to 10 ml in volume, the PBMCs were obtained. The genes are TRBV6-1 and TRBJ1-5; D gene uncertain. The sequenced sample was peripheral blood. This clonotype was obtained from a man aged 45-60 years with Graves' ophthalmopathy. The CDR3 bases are TGTGCCAGCAGTGAAAGTCAGCCCCAGCATTTT. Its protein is CASSESQPQHF.